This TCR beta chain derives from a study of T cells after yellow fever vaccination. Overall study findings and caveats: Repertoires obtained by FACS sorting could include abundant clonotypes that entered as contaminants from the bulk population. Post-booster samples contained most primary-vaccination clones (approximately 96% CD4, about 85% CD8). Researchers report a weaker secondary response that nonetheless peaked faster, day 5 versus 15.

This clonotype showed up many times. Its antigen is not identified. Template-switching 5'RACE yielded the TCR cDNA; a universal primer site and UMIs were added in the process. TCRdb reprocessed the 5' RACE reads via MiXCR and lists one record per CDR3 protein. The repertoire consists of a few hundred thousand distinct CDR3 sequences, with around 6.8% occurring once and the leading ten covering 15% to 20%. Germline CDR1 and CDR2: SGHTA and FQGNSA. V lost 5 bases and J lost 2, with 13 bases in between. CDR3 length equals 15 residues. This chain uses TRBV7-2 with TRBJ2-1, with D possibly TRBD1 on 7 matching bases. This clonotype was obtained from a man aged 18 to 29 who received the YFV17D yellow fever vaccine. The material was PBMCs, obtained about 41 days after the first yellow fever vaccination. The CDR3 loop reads CASSPQGGPYNEQFF. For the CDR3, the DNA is TGTGCCAGCAGCCCTCAGGGGGGCCCCTACAATGAGCAGTTCTTC.